The T cell receptor beta chain described here comes from a study of control samples from healthy donors and cancer patients. Using immunoSEQ multiplex PCR, the repertoire was profiled, and TCRdb retains in-frame clones only, with some absent. The top ten clones hold 2.9% of a sample with some 120,000 clones, around 87% of them seen once. Germline CDR1 is SNHLY and CDR2 is FYNNEI. V shed 6 bases and J shed 10 bases, with 12 bases lying between them. This CDR3 has 11 residues. This receptor was obtained from a man aged 55 to 69 in good health. The chain carries TRBV2 and TRBJ1-1; D gene uncertain. Material: blood. The CDR3 loop is CASRPEAGAFF. The CDR3, as DNA: TGTGCCAGCAGGCCCGAGGCGGGAGCTTTCTTT.